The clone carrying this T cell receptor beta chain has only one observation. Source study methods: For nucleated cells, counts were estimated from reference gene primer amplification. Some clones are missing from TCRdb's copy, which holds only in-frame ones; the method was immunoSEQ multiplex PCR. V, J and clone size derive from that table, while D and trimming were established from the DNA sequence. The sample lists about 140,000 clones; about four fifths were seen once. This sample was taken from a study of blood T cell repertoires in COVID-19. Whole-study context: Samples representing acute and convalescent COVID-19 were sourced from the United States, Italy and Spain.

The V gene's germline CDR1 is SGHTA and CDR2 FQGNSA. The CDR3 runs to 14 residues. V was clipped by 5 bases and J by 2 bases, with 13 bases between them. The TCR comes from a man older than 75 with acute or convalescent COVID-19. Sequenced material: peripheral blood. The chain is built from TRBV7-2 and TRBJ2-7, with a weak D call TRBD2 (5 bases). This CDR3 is CASSVVRGAYEQYF. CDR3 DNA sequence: TGTGCCAGCAGCGTTGTCCGGGGTGCCTACGAGCAGTACTTC.